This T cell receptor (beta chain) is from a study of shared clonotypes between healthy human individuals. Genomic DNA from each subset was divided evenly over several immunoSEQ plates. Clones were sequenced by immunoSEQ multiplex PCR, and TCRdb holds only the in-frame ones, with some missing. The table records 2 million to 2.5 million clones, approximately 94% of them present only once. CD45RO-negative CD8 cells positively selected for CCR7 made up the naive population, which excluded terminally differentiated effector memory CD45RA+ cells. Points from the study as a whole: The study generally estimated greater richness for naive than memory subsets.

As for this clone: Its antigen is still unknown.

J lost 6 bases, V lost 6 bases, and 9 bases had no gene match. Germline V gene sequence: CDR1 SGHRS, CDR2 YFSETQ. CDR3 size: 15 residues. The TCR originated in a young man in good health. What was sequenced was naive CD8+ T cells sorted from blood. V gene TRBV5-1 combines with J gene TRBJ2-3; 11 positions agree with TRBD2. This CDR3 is CASNIAGGPSDTQYF. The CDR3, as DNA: TGCGCCAGCAACATAGCGGGAGGGCCTTCGGATACGCAGTATTTT.